The T cell receptor (beta chain) under discussion was sequenced for a study of T cells in tumors after PD-1 blockade. Study overall: No patient had prior checkpoint blockade, systemic immunosuppression, or radiotherapy within 4 weeks. Patients received pembrolizumab 200 mg every 3 weeks or cemiplimab 350 mg every 2 weeks. Regarding the study as a whole: Most post-therapy expanded exhausted CD8+ clones were new, undetected before treatment.

The table came from immunoSEQ multiplex PCR; TCRdb's copy has only in-frame clones and leaves some out. The profile shows about 1,900 clones, roughly 74% of them singletons. Time point in this sample: second of two pre-therapy site-matched biopsies about 2 months apart. Tumor or blood genomic DNA was sequenced, with inputs of roughly 550 ng to 6,500 ng. In germline, CDR1 is SGHVS, CDR2 FQNEAQ. This CDR3 has 16 residues. V gave up 5 bases and J gave up 5 bases, with 22 bases separating them. A note on this clone: The antigen remains unidentified. This sample also contains other DNA sequences that code for the same CDR3.

This receptor was taken from a human donor with basal cell carcinoma. The genes are TRBV7-8 and TRBJ2-7; D possibly matches TRBD1 or TRBD2 (5 bases each). Sequenced material: tumor tissue, taken before anti-PD-1 treatment. CDR3 bases: TGTGCCAGCAGCCCGATACCGGGGCAGGGTCGGAACGAGCAGTACTTC. It is translated as CASSPIPGQGRNEQYF.